What follows are 28 T cell receptor beta chains derived from one specimen sequenced in a study of CD8+CD57+ T cells in acquired aplastic anemia. Profiling that covered TCR beta VDJ and CDR3 relied on genomic DNA as its template. TCRdb passed the reads through MiXCR, listing each CDR3 protein once. This sample has 150,000 to 200,000 distinct CDR3 sequences, with around 45% found just once. All patients picked for sequencing had shown, by flow cytometry, an expansion of CD8+CD57+ cells. Sequenced input: sorted CD4+, CD8+, or CD8+CD57+ T cells (not recorded which) from PBMCs. The receptors originated from a human donor with aplastic anemia.

This clonotype was recorded many times. This rearrangement joins TRBV28 to TRBJ2-7; no reliable D call. Trimming took off 7 bases at V and 2 bases at J, with 9 bases between the two ends. CDR1 is MDHEN and CDR2 is SYDVKM in the germline V gene. The CDR3 consists of 12 residues. CDR3 amino acids: CASTSKPYEQYF. The CDR3 DNA follows: TGTGCCAGCACCTCGAAACCCTACGAGCAGTACTTC.

The rearrangement links TRBV7-9 to TRBJ2-7, with D perhaps TRBD1 (6 bases). The V end was cut by 5 bases, the J end by 9 bases, with 8 bases between. Germline V lookup: CDR1 SEHNR, CDR2 FQNEAQ (reference sequence). The CDR3 has 10 residues. The CDR3 loop is CASSPRGQYF. The CDR3 DNA follows: TGTGCCAGCAGCCCCAGGGGGCAGTACTTC.

The chain joins TRBV10-3 to TRBJ2-3; perhaps TRBD2 as D (6 bases). The CDR3 has 12 residues. Deletions cut 10 bases from V and 9 bases from J, with 17 bases between. Germline V gives CDR1 ENHRY, CDR2 SYGVKD. This CDR3 is CATETSLSTQYF. As DNA, the CDR3 is TGTGCCACGGAGACTAGTTTGTCGACGCAGTATTTT.

This clonotype has at least ten counts. The chain is built from TRBV11-2 and TRBJ2-1, with 7 bases aligning to TRBD2. This CDR3 is 15 amino acids long. Germline loops: CDR1 SGHAT, CDR2 FQNNGV. V was clipped by 1 base and J by 4 bases; unmatched bases: 4. The CDR3 sequence is CASSLVYSGYNEQFF. For the CDR3, the DNA is TGTGCCAGCAGCTTAGTATATAGCGGGTACAATGAGCAGTTCTTC.

This clonotype has ten or more counts. The chain is built from TRBV11-2 and TRBJ2-5; 8 bases line up with TRBD2. V shed 1 base, J shed 5 bases, and the junction held 9 bases outside the gene matches. CDR1 is SGHAT, CDR2 FQNNGV, per germline. The CDR3 runs 16 residues. The CDR3 DNA reads as TGTGCCAGCAGCTTAGGAGGGGGGACTAGGACTGAGACCCAGTACTTC. Translation: CASSLGGGTRTETQYF.

The rearrangement uses TRBV5-1 and TRBJ2-3, with 9 bases fitting TRBD2. With 4 bases clipped from V and 6 bases from J, the junction kept 15 bases outside the gene matches. Germline V lookup: CDR1 SGHRS, CDR2 YFSETQ. CDR3 length: 17 amino acids. The CDR3 protein is CASSEGGLANPKDTQYF. The CDR3 DNA is TGCGCCAGCAGCGAGGGAGGACTAGCGAACCCTAAGGATACGCAGTATTTT.

V usage is TRBV19 and J usage is TRBJ2-7; D unclear. CDR3 length equals 12 residues. Germline V CDR1 and CDR2: LNHDA, SQIVND (reference sequence). Trimming shortened V by 10 bases and J by 3 bases, and 13 bases separated the two germline ends. The chain's CDR3 is CATEGESYEQYF. CDR3 sequence (DNA): TGTGCCACCGAAGGTGAGAGCTACGAGCAGTACTTC.

J is TRBJ2-5 and V is TRBV6-9; D not certain. This CDR3 contains 14 residues. Deletions cut 5 bases from V and 5 bases from J, with 15 bases between. CDR1 and CDR2 (germline): MNHGY, SVAAGI. CDR3 protein: CASSNTRDWETQYF. CDR3 DNA sequence: TGTGCCAGCAGTAATACAAGGGATTGGGAGACCCAGTACTTC.

The table lists this clonotype with many counts. Here the CDR3 DNA reads TGTGCCAGCACCGTACAGAGAACTAACTATGGCTACACCTTC. Protein sequence: CASTVQRTNYGYTF. This chain connects TRBV7-2 to TRBJ1-2; D is unclear. V shed 7 bases and J shed 0 bases, with 12 bases lying between them. Germline V lookup: CDR1 SGHTA, CDR2 FQGNSA. This CDR3 comprises 14 residues. The whole variable domain, filled in from reference TRBV7-2 and TRBJ1-2, reads GAGVSQSPSNKVTEKGKDVELRCDPISGHTALYWYRQSLGQGLEFLIYFQGNSAPDKSGLPSDRFSAERTGGSVSTLTIQRTQQEDSAVYLCASTVQRTNYGYTFGSGTRLTVV.

This clonotype was counted many times. The chain recombines TRBV9 with TRBJ2-3; 8 nucleotides line up with TRBD2. The CDR3 has 15 residues. CDR1 and CDR2 from the germline V gene are SGDLS and YYNGEE. The V gene end was trimmed by 0 bases and the J gene end by 2 bases; junction bases not matched to a gene: 2. CDR3 region: CASSVVSGATDTQYF. The CDR3, as DNA: TGTGCCAGCAGCGTAGTTAGCGGGGCCACAGATACGCAGTATTTT.

The chain links TRBV24-1 to TRBJ2-3; 12 bases fit TRBD1. CDR1 is KGHDR, CDR2 SFDVKD, per germline. The CDR3 consists of 20 residues. V shed 4 bases, J shed 0 bases, and the junction held 13 bases outside the gene matches. The CDR3 DNA sequence: TGTGCCACCAGTGACGAAACCGGGACAGGGGGCCACAAAAGCACAGATACGCAGTATTTT. Its protein product is CATSDETGTGGHKSTDTQYF.

The chain combines TRBV5-4 with TRBJ2-1; D is uncertain. The germline V gene encodes CDR1 SGHNT and CDR2 YYREEE (reference sequence). V was clipped by 0 bases and J by 5 bases, with 9 bases between them. This CDR3 has 14 amino acids. CDR3 sequence (DNA): TGTGCCAGCAGCTTGGTGTCCGGCGACAATGAGCAGTTCTTC. Translating it yields CASSLVSGDNEQFF.

This chain links TRBV18 with TRBJ1-1; D remains unclear. The CDR3 consists of 14 residues. CDR1 is KGHSH and CDR2 is LQKENI in the germline V gene. Trimming pared 4 bases from V and 0 bases from J, leaving 9 bases between. This chain's CDR3 is CASSRIGMNTEAFF. Written as DNA, the CDR3 is TGTGCCAGCTCACGAATAGGTATGAACACTGAAGCTTTCTTT.

As concerns this clonotype: A read error may account for a junction end that differs from germline. The rearrangement uses TRBV19 and TRBJ1-4, with TRBD1 matching 7 bases. Germline V gene data show CDR1 as LNHDA and CDR2 as SQIVND (reference sequence). The CDR3 is made up of 14 amino acids. CDR3 nucleotide sequence: TGTGCCAGTGGGGCCGGGACAGTCGCCGAAAAACTGTCTTTT. This encodes CASGAGTVAEKLSF.

The V call is TRBV10-3, the J call TRBJ2-7; D unresolved. Germline V gene sequence: CDR1 ENHRY, CDR2 SYGVKD. The CDR3 contains 14 residues. Between the trimmed V and J ends, which lost 2 bases and 2 bases, there was a span of 10 bases. The CDR3 sequence is CAISERTATYEQYF. DNA for the CDR3: TGTGCCATCAGTGAGCGGACGGCAACCTACGAGCAGTACTTC.

This clonotype occurred many times. The chain is built from TRBV19 and TRBJ1-5, with a weak D call TRBD1 (6 bases). Deletions cut 8 bases from V and 13 bases from J, with 18 bases between. Germline V gene sequence: CDR1 LNHDA, CDR2 SQIVND (reference sequence). The CDR3 loop spans 12 amino acids. This CDR3 reads CASRGQFSLQHF. CDR3 nucleotide sequence: TGTGCCAGTCGTGGACAGTTTTCTTTACAGCATTTT.

The gene calls are TRBV2 and TRBJ2-3; D not certain. This CDR3 region has 12 residues. V shed 7 bases and J shed 1 base, with 6 bases lying between them. From germline, CDR1 is SNHLY and CDR2 FYNNEI. CDR3 nucleotide sequence: TGTGCCAGCACGGCAGGCACAGATACGCAGTATTTT. Amino acid sequence: CASTAGTDTQYF. The entire variable domain, with the rest obtained from reference TRBV2 and TRBJ2-3, is as follows: EPEVTQTPSHQVTQMGQEVILRCVPISNHLYFYWYRQILGQKVEFLVSFYNNEISEKSEIFDDQFSVERPDGSNFTLKIRSTKLEDSAMYFCASTAGTDTQYFGPGTRLTVL.

V gene TRBV20-1 combines with J gene TRBJ1-6; no clear D. CDR1 DFQATT and CDR2 SNEGSKA come from the germline V gene (reference sequence). The CDR3 is 11 amino acids. V was trimmed by 6 bases and J by 14 bases, leaving 14 bases between them. CDR3 residues: CSARGRGTLHF. The CDR3 DNA is TGCAGTGCCCGAGGGCGGGGAACCCTCCACTTT.

V gene TRBV30 combines with J gene TRBJ2-2, with unresolved D. Germline V lookup: CDR1 GTSNPN, CDR2 SVGIG (reference sequence). The germline V and J ends were trimmed by 2 bases and 4 bases, with 8 bases remaining between them. The CDR3 has 13 residues. CDR3 in amino acids: CAWSQQTTGELFF. As DNA, the CDR3 is TGTGCCTGGAGTCAACAGACCACCGGGGAGCTGTTTTTT.

The chain recombines TRBV10-3 with TRBJ2-1; D possibly matches TRBD1 or TRBD2 (5 bases each). The CDR3 sequence is 16 residues long. Germline V lookup: CDR1 ENHRY, CDR2 SYGVKD. The V end lost 4 bases, the J end lost 3 bases, and 16 bases lay between the germline ends. Here the CDR3 DNA reads TGTGCCATCAGTGTAAGTGTCGTGGGGGACTACAATGAGCAGTTCTTC. This gives the protein CAISVSVVGDYNEQFF.

This clonotype was seen ten or more times. The genes are TRBV6-5 and TRBJ2-5; D uncertain. The CDR3 covers 12 residues. Germline assignment: CDR1 MNHEY and CDR2 SVGAGI. The V gene lost 2 bases and the J gene lost 4 bases, with 5 bases spanning the gap. The CDR3 DNA is TGTGCCAGCAGTTACCCCCCAGAGACCCAGTACTTC. Its translation: CASSYPPETQYF.

In nucleotides, the CDR3 is TGTGCCATCAGTGACGGGAGTAAGGCAGATACGCAGTATTTT. This translates into CAISDGSKADTQYF. This chain uses TRBV10-3 with TRBJ2-3, with a weak D call TRBD2 (6 bases). With 3 bases removed from V and 4 bases from J, the gap between germline ends came to 11 bases. There are 14 residues in the CDR3. CDR1 ENHRY and CDR2 SYGVKD come from the germline V gene.

To note about this clonotype: Since the CDR3 does not end with the conserved phenylalanine or tryptophan, this likely comes from a read error. This chain links TRBV19 with TRBJ1-1; D uncertain. The germline V gene encodes CDR1 LNHDA and CDR2 SQIVND (reference sequence). CDR3 size: 13 residues. This chain's CDR3 is CAGSIVAKTEAFL. DNA for the CDR3: TGTGCCGGTAGTATAGTAGCGAAAACTGAAGCTTTCCTT.

The chain couples TRBV10-2 to TRBJ2-5; a possible D gene is TRBD1 (6 bases). Germline CDR1 WSHSY, CDR2 SAAADI. The V end was cut by 0 bases, the J end by 5 bases, with 10 bases between. The CDR3 is 14 residues long. The CDR3 spells CASSESNRVETQYF. DNA for the CDR3: TGCGCCAGCAGTGAGTCGAACAGGGTCGAGACCCAGTACTTC.

The table lists this clonotype with a few counts. The chain has TRBV29-1 and TRBJ2-7; 11 nucleotides agree with TRBD1. With 6 bases clipped from V and 6 bases from J, the junction kept 4 bases outside the gene matches. The CDR3 loop spans 12 amino acids. CDR1 SQVTM and CDR2 ANQGSEA come from the germline V gene. CDR3 nucleotide sequence: TGCAGCGTGTTGGACAGGGGGCCCGAGCAGTACTTC. It is translated as CSVLDRGPEQYF.

The chain recombines TRBV20-1 with TRBJ2-7, with 7 bases aligning to TRBD1. The CDR3 covers 15 residues. From germline, CDR1 is DFQATT and CDR2 SNEGSKA (reference sequence). Trimming cost V 2 bases and J 3 bases; bases outside gene matches: 10. CDR3 bases: TGCAGTGCTAGACCCGCCGACAGGGCCCTCTACGAGCAGTACTTC. Its protein product is CSARPADRALYEQYF.

CDR3 sequence: CASSLVPRNTEAFF. CDR3 coding DNA: TGTGCCAGCAGCTTAGTACCCCGGAACACTGAAGCTTTCTTT. The chain has TRBV7-2 and TRBJ1-1; D gene ambiguous. Germline CDR1 reads SGHTA; CDR2 reads FQGNSA. Between the trimmed V and J ends, which lost 1 base and 1 base, there was a span of 7 bases. The CDR3 has 14 residues.

The V gene is TRBV19, the J gene TRBJ2-7, with 8 nucleotides matching TRBD2. CDR1 LNHDA and CDR2 SQIVND come from the germline V gene (reference sequence). J gave up 6 bases and V 3 bases, and 10 bases lay outside the gene matches. The CDR3 consists of 15 residues. DNA of the CDR3: TGTGCCAGTAGTATTACCGGCGCGGGGGGTGGCGAGCAGTACTTC. The encoded protein is CASSITGAGGGEQYF.